The sequence of this T cell receptor beta chain was determined in a study of identical twins. Among all donors, each was a healthy Caucasian. Notes on the study in general: High-abundance cord blood beta clonotypes had fewer insertions; memory repertoires showed none.

As concerns this clonotype: Its antigen is unknown.

CDR1 and CDR2 (germline): DFQATT, SNEGSKA (reference sequence). The CDR3 has 16 residues. The trim removed 0 bases at V and 4 bases at J, leaving 7 bases unmatched. With template switching, a universal primer site was added, and the cDNA carried unique molecular identifiers. TCRdb analysed the 5' RACE reads with MiXCR anew, one entry per CDR3 protein. The table records more than 1.5 million distinct CDR3 sequences, less than 40% of them present only once. Sequencing was carried out using cord blood. The V and J genes are TRBV20-1 and TRBJ2-1; TRBD2 agrees at 9 bases. The clonotype comes from a newborn girl in good health. CDR3 nucleotides: TGCAGTGCTAGAGATAGGACTAGCGAGCCGTACAATGAGCAGTTCTTC. Translating it yields CSARDRTSEPYNEQFF.